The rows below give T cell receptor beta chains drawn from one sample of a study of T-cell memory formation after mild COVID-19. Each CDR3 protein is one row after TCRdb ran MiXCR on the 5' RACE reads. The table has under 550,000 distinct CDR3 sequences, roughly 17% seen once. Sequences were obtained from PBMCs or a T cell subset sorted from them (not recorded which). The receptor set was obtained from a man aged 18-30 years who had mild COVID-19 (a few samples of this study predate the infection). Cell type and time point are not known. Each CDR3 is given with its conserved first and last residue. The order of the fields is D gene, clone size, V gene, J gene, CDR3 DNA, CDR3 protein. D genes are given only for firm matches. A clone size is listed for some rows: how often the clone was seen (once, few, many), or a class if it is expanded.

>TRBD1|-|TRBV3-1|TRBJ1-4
TGTGCCAGCAGTTCCGGGACAGGGGGCGCGTCTGATGAAAAACTGTTTTTT
CASSSGTGGASDEKLFF
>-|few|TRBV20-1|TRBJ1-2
TGCAGTGCTCCAAGCAGGAGGAACTATGGCTACACCTTC
CSAPSRRNYGYTF
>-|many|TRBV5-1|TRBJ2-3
TGCGCCAGCAGCTCACTGACTAGTTTGGGAGATACGCAGTATTTT
CASSSLTSLGDTQYF
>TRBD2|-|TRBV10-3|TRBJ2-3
TGTGCCATCAGTGAACTTACGGGGGGGCGGACTACGCAGTATTTT
CAISELTGGRTTQYF
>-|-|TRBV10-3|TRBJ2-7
TGTGCCATCAGTGGCGCTCTGGACGAGCAGTACTTC
CAISGALDEQYF
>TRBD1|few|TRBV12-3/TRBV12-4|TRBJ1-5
TGTGCCAGCACCTACAATCAGGGGGTGACTCAGCCCCAGCATTTT
CASTYNQGVTQPQHF
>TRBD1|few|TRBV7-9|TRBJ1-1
TGTGCCAGCAGCTCAACCCGACAGGGTGTAGCTTTCTTT
CASSSTRQGVAFF
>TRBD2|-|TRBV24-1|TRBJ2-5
TGTGCCACCAGTAAACGTACTAGCGGGATGGTGGAGACCCAGTACTTC
CATSKRTSGMVETQYF
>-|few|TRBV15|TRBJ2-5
TGTGCCACCAGCAGATCGGGGCCAGTGGGTGCCCAGTACTTC
CATSRSGPVGAQYF
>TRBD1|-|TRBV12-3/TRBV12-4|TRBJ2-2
TGTGCCAGCAGCCCTCAGGGGGCGCTGGGCGGGGAGCTGTTTTTT
CASSPQGALGGELFF
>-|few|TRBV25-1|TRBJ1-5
TGTGCCAGCAGTGAAATGACTGGGAATCAGCCCCAGCATTTT
CASSEMTGNQPQHF
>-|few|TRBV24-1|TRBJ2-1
TGTGCCACCAGTGACGTGCGAGGGGCCTCCTACAATGAGCAGTTCTTC
CATSDVRGASYNEQFF
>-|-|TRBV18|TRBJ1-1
TGTGCCAGCTCACAGGAACGGCATTGGAGCACTGAAGCTTTCTTT
CASSQERHWSTEAFF
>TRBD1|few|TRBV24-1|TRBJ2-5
TGTGCCACCAGTGATGAAGGCAGGGGGCAAGAGACCCAGTACTTC
CATSDEGRGQETQYF
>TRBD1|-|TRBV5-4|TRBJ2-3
TGTGCCAGCAGCGCAGTCTCGACAGGGGGAACAGATACGCAGTATTTT
CASSAVSTGGTDTQYF
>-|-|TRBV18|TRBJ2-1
TGTGCCAGCTCACCACTACTCTCTAATGGTGAGCAGTTCTTC
CASSPLLSNGEQFF
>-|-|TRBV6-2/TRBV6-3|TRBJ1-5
TGTGCCAGCAGTCCACCGAGGTCCCCCCATGGTCAGCCCCAGCATTTT
CASSPPRSPHGQPQHF
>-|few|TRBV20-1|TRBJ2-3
TGCAGTGCTAGAGATGATCTCGTGGTTGGGGGTCGAACAGATACGCAGTATTTT
CSARDDLVVGGRTDTQYF
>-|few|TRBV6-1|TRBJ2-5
TGTGCCAGCAGTGAATATGGGGGACAAGAGACCCAGTACTTC
CASSEYGGQETQYF
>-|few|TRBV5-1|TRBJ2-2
TGCGCCAGCAGCCCGACAGTTTCGAACACCGGGGAGCTGTTTTTT
CASSPTVSNTGELFF
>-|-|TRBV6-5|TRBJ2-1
TGTGCCAGCAGCCCTGCTGACAGCTCCTACAATGAGCAGTTCTTC
CASSPADSSYNEQFF
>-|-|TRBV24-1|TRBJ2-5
TGTGCCACCAGAAGGACAGACCAAGAGACCCAGTACTTC
CATRRTDQETQYF
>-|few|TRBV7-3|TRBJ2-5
TGTGCCAGCAGCTCGTCCGGGACACCGAGGAGGGAGACCCAGTACTTC
CASSSSGTPRRETQYF
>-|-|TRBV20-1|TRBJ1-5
TGCAGTGCTCAGGACAGCATAGGCCTTCAGCCCCAGCATTTT
CSAQDSIGLQPQHF
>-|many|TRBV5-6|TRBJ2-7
TGTGCCAGCAGGGCTGACTGGAACACCTACGAGCAGTACTTC
CASRADWNTYEQYF